The entry below describes one TCR beta chain. Its antigen remains unknown. The data were obtained in a study of cytomegalovirus exposure and HLA in healthy donors. The study's findings and limits: The classifier was said to identify cytomegalovirus status with high specificity and sensitivity. An apparent linkage of common viral pathogens to several of the most significant clusters emerged in a later analysis.

V lost 7 bases, J lost 8 bases, and 4 bases stayed unmatched. This CDR3 has 11 residues. Germline-derived CDR1 and CDR2 are MNHEY and SVGAGI. The PCR was carried out with 60 Vbeta primers and 13 Jbeta primers. Profiled with immunoSEQ multiplex PCR; TCRdb holds only in-frame clones, not every one. In the table there are roughly 200,000 clones, over 70% of which are singletons. This sequence was found in a man aged 30-40 years in good health and CMV-seronegative. The chain uses TRBV6-5 and TRBJ1-2; 7 bases fit TRBD1. The material sequenced was PBMCs. The CDR3 DNA is TGTGCCAGCACTGACAGGGTCGGCTACACCTTC. Translated: CASTDRVGYTF.